This T cell receptor (beta chain) comes out of a study of OX40 agonist ivuxolimab in advanced cancers. About the research overall: At 82.7% male, the cohort had a mean age of approximately 64 years, ranging from roughly 20 to 90. Prior anti-PD-1, anti-PD-L1 or anti-CTLA-4 therapy did not bar entry, and around 39% had some.

Here immunoSEQ multiplex PCR was the method, and the copy in TCRdb shows in-frame clones only, minus some. The table records about 75,000 clones, roughly nine tenths of them present only once. Overall study findings and caveats: There were, on average, more expanded clones in CD8+ T cells than in CD4+. Partial responders receiving 0.1-3.0 mg/kg showed among the lowest clonal expansion.

Comment on this clone: Its antigen is still unknown.

Germline CDR1 reads LNHDA; CDR2 reads SQIVND (reference sequence). CDR3 length equals 16 residues. V was shortened by 7 bases and J by 7 bases, with 23 bases between the two germline ends. The TCR was taken from an adult with an advanced solid tumor such as melanoma, head and neck, liver or kidney cancer. The chain uses TRBV19 and TRBJ1-5, with D perhaps matching TRBD1 (5 bases). The sample in question was CD4+ or CD8+ T cells sorted from blood, obtained in a trial of the OX40 agonist ivuxolimab. CDR3 sequence reads: CASNGEGRPGGQPQHF. CDR3 nucleotide sequence: TGTGCCAGTAATGGCGAGGGGCGGCCGGGCGGGCAGCCCCAGCATTTT.